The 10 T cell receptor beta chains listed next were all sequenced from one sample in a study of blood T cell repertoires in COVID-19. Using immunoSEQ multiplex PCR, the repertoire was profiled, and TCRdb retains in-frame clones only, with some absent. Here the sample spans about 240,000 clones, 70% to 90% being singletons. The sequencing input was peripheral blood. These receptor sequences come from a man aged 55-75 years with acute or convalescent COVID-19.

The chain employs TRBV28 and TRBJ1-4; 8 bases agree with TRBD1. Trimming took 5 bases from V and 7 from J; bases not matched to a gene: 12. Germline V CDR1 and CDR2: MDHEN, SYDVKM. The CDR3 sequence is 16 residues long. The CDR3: CASSDRGRTRGEKLFF. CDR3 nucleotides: TGTGCCAGCAGTGACAGGGGTCGCACCCGAGGTGAAAAACTGTTTTTT.

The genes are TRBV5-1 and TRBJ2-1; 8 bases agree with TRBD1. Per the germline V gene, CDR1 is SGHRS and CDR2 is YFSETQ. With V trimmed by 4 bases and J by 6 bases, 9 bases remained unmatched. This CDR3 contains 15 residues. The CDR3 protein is CASSARQGSVNEQFF. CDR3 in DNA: TGCGCCAGCAGCGCCAGACAGGGGTCTGTCAATGAGCAGTTCTTC.

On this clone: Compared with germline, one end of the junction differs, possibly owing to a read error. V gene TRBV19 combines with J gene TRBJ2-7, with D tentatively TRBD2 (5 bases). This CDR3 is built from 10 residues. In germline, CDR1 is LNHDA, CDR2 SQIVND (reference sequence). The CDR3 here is CASSMRVTFF. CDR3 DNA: TGTGCCAGTAGTATGCGGGTCACATTCTTC.

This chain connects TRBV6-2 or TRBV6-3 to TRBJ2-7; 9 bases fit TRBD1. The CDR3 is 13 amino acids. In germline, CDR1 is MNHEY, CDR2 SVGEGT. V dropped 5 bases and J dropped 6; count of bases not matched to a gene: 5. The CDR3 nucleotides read TGTGCCAGCAGTGGGACAGGGTTAAGCGAGCAGTACTTC. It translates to CASSGTGLSEQYF.

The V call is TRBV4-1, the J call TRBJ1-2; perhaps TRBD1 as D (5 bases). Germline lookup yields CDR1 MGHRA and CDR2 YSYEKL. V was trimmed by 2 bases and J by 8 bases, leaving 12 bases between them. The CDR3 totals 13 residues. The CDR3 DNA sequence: TGCGCCAGCAGCCAAACTAGGAGGGGAGGCTACACCTTC. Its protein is CASSQTRRGGYTF.

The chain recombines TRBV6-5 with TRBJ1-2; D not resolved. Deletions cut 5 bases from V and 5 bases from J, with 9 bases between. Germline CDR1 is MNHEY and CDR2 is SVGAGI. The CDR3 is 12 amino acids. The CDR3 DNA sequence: TGTGCCAGCAGTAGGGAGGAGTATGGCTACACCTTC. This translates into CASSREEYGYTF.

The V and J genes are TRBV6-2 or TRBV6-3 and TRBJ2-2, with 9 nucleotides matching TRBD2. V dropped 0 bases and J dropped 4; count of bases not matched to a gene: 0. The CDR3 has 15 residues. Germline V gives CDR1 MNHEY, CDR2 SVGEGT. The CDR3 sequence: CASSYSSGSTGELFF. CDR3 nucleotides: TGTGCCAGCAGTTACTCTAGCGGGAGCACCGGGGAGCTGTTTTTT.

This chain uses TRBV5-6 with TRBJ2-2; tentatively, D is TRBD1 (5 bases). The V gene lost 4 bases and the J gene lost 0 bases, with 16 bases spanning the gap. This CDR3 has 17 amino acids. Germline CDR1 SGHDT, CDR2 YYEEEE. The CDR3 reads CASSITRGLANTGELFF. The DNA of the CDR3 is TGTGCCAGCAGCATAACAAGGGGATTAGCGAACACCGGGGAGCTGTTTTTT. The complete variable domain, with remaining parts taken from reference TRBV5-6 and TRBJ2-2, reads DAGVTQSPTHLIKTRGQQVTLRCSPKSGHDTVSWYQQALGQGPQFIFQYYEEEERQRGNFPDRFSGHQFPNYSSELNVNALLLGDSALYLCASSITRGLANTGELFFGEGSRLTVL.

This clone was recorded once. This chain's CDR3 is CASSGGRGLSNQPQHF. CDR3 sequence (DNA): TGTGCCAGCAGTGGAGGCAGGGGGCTAAGCAATCAGCCCCAGCATTTT. This chain connects TRBV6-1 to TRBJ1-5, with 8 bases that match TRBD1. The ends lost 4 bases at V and 1 base at J; junction bases unmatched: 6. CDR1 and CDR2 from the germline V gene are MNHNS and SASEGT. The length of the CDR3 is 16 residues.

The CDR3 DNA is TGTGCCAGCAGCTTGGACAGGGGTAATGAGCAGTTCTTC. It codes for CASSLDRGNEQFF. The chain couples TRBV7-8 to TRBJ2-1; 9 bases agree with TRBD1. The CDR3 contains 13 residues. Germline V lookup: CDR1 SGHVS, CDR2 FQNEAQ. J lost 7 bases, V lost 3 bases, and 1 base had no gene match.